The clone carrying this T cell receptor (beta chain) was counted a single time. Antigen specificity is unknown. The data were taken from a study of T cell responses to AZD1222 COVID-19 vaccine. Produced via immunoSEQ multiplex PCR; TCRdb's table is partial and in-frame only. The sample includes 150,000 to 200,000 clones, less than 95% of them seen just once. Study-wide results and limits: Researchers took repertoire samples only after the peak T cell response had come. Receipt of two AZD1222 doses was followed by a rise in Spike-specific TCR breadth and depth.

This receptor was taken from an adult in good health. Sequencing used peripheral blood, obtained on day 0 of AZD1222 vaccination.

The CDR3 protein is CAWSVGTSPDSYEQYF. The DNA for the CDR3 is TGTGCCTGGAGTGTAGGGACTAGCCCTGACTCCTACGAGCAGTACTTC. V usage is TRBV30 and J usage is TRBJ2-7; 9 bases map to TRBD2. The J segment lost 0 bases and the V segment lost 0 bases, leaving 6 bases of the junction unmatched. Germline V gives CDR1 GTSNPN, CDR2 SVGIG (reference sequence). This CDR3 is built from 16 residues.